Listed below are T cell receptor beta chains from one sample, sequenced in a study of cytomegalovirus exposure and HLA in healthy donors. Measured with immunoSEQ multiplex PCR; TCRdb has only the in-frame clones, and not every one. The sample contains over 60,000 clones, over 70% of which appear only once. The sample was PBMCs. These receptors were collected from a man between 65 and 79 years old in good health and CMV-seronegative. Each CDR3 is given without its conserved first and last residue. The order of the fields is J gene, V gene, CDR3 length, CDR3 protein.

J: TRBJ2-7
V: TRBV7-2
length: 10
CDR3: ASSPAGYEQY

J: TRBJ2-7
V: TRBV7-9
length: 13
CDR3: ASSSSGGAPYEQY

J: TRBJ2-7
V: TRBV27
length: 12
CDR3: ASSLGHPGYEQY

J: TRBJ1-6
V: TRBV7-8
length: 13
CDR3: ASSFYRVLNSPLH

J: TRBJ2-1
V: TRBV9
length: 13
CDR3: ASSAPRTGSNEQF

J: TRBJ2-6
V: TRBV19
length: 12
CDR3: ASSGDSGANVLT

J: TRBJ1-1
V: TRBV11-2
length: 14
CDR3: ASSEKVGQGNTEAF

J: TRBJ1-2
V: TRBV6-5
length: 11
CDR3: ASSYGEDYGYT

J: TRBJ1-1
V: TRBV20-1
length: 9
CDR3: SARRNTEAF

J: TRBJ2-7
V: TRBV14
length: 12
CDR3: ASSQQILSGEQY

J: TRBJ2-7
V: TRBV5-6
length: 12
CDR3: ASSLGAVTYEQY

J: TRBJ2-6
V: TRBV9
length: 12
CDR3: ASSVSNGANVLT

J: TRBJ2-7
V: TRBV19
length: 12
CDR3: ASSTGHGPYEQY

J: TRBJ1-6
V: TRBV7-6
length: 12
CDR3: ASSLDRANSPLH

J: TRBJ2-7
V: TRBV4-3
length: 12
CDR3: ASSQDGGVGEQY

J: TRBJ1-2
V: TRBV7-2
length: 14
CDR3: ASSLVSGQGGVGYT

J: TRBJ2-6
V: TRBV28
length: 16
CDR3: ASSFSGLTSSGANVLT

J: TRBJ2-1
V: TRBV6-6
length: 10
CDR3: ASSWGGNEQF

J: TRBJ1-5
V: TRBV7-7
length: 15
CDR3: ASSPRRGGYSNQPQH

J: TRBJ1-6
V: TRBV7-9
length: 11
CDR3: ASSLEGSSPLH

J: TRBJ2-3
V: TRBV6-4
length: 14
CDR3: ASSDSGGGAPDTQY

J: TRBJ2-3
V: TRBV27
length: 15
CDR3: ASSLAALAGSTDTQY

J: TRBJ1-5
V: TRBV6-1
length: 12
CDR3: ASSEATANQPQH

J: TRBJ2-1
V: TRBV19
length: 13
CDR3: ASSRQASSYNEQF

J: TRBJ2-5
V: TRBV9
length: 14
CDR3: ASSVEGGLARETQY

J: TRBJ2-3
V: TRBV10-1
length: 12
CDR3: ASSEGLVPDTQY

J: TRBJ2-3
V: TRBV7-2
length: 13
CDR3: ASSLLWAAQGTQY

J: TRBJ1-6
V: TRBV5-1
length: 12
CDR3: ASSFGQGNSPLH

J: TRBJ2-3
V: TRBV6-5
length: 11
CDR3: ASSYSNQGTQY

J: TRBJ1-1
V: TRBV19
length: 11
CDR3: ASRTDRGFEAF

J: TRBJ2-7
V: TRBV5-4
length: 12
CDR3: ASSTRTGVYEQY

J: TRBJ2-7
V: TRBV7-2
length: 12
CDR3: ASSLDGGWYEQY

J: TRBJ2-5
V: TRBV5-1
length: 12
CDR3: ASSSGTGRETQY

J: TRBJ2-3
V: TRBV18
length: 15
CDR3: ASSPVPTGRSTDTQY

J: TRBJ1-3
V: TRBV2
length: 13
CDR3: ASSSQGSSGNTIY

J: TRBJ1-4
V: TRBV5-1
length: 12
CDR3: ASATGTGGEKLF

J: TRBJ1-1
V: TRBV20-1
length: 9
CDR3: SARVAGQAF

J: TRBJ2-7
V: TRBV5-1
length: 11
CDR3: ASSTGQGVPRY

J: TRBJ2-6
V: TRBV5-1
length: 22
CDR3: ASSLPLRLAGTLSLSSGANVLT

J: TRBJ2-7
V: TRBV18
length: 15
CDR3: ASSPQRETGGVMGQY

J: TRBJ2-1
V: TRBV11-3
length: 13
CDR3: ASSLEGLAGGEQF

J: TRBJ2-3
V: TRBV5-5
length: 14
CDR3: ASSLAGTGVPDTQY

J: TRBJ2-1
V: TRBV9
length: 9
CDR3: ASSVANEQF

J: TRBJ2-7
V: TRBV10-3
length: 15
CDR3: AISEWGTRTGGYEQY

J: TRBJ2-7
V: TRBV7-2
length: 12
CDR3: ASSRDRGLCEQY

J: TRBJ1-2
V: TRBV11-2
length: 14
CDR3: ASSLAGGAWSYGYT

J: TRBJ2-5
V: TRBV5-1
length: 13
CDR3: ASSTRTSWGETQY

J: TRBJ2-3
V: TRBV7-2
length: 13
CDR3: ASSSRPGQTDTQY

J: TRBJ2-7
V: TRBV19
length: 12
CDR3: ASSIRTGDYEQY